Listed here are 11 T cell receptor beta chains from one sample, sequenced in a study of blood T cell repertoires in COVID-19. Method: immunoSEQ multiplex PCR; TCRdb's copy keeps in-frame clones and lacks some. The top ten hold under 6.5% of the sample, which has roughly 190,000 clones, approximately 90% seen once. The sample consisted of peripheral blood. These receptors were taken from a man in his forties with active or convalescent COVID-19.

This rearrangement joins TRBV30 to TRBJ2-7; 10 bases are a match to TRBD2. Germline CDR1 and CDR2: GTSNPN and SVGIG (reference sequence). This CDR3 spans 15 amino acids. V shed 2 bases, J shed 2 bases, and the junction held 6 bases outside the gene matches. The CDR3 here is CAWSPEAGGPYEQYF. The DNA of the CDR3 is TGTGCCTGGAGTCCCGAAGCGGGAGGGCCCTACGAGCAGTACTTC. Variable domain in full (rest from reference TRBV30 and TRBJ2-7): SQTIHQWPATLVQPVGSPLSLECTVEGTSNPNLYWYRQAAGRGLQLLFYSVGIGQISSEVPQNLSASRPQDRQFILSSKKLLLSDSGFYLCAWSPEAGGPYEQYFGPGTRLTVT.

The CDR3 loop reads CASSSPGDRGSYSNQPQHF. CDR3 nucleotide sequence: TGTGCCAGCAGTTCGCCCGGGGACAGGGGTTCTTATAGCAATCAGCCCCAGCATTTT. The chain is built from TRBV28 and TRBJ1-5; TRBD1 aligns across 10 bases. Germline V CDR1 and CDR2: MDHEN, SYDVKM. The CDR3 totals 19 residues. J was trimmed by 0 bases and V by 4 bases; bases with no gene match: 12. Using reference TRBV28 and TRBJ1-5 for the parts outside the CDR3, the full variable domain is DVKVTQSSRYLVKRTGEKVFLECVQDMDHENMFWYRQDPGLGLRLIYFSYDVKMKEKGDIPEGYSVSREKKERFSLILESASTNQTSMYLCASSSPGDRGSYSNQPQHFGDGTRLSIL.

V usage is TRBV5-1 and J usage is TRBJ2-6; D may be TRBD1 (6 bases). The CDR3 spans 17 residues. V lost 4 bases and J lost 0, with 14 bases in between. Germline V gene sequence: CDR1 SGHRS, CDR2 YFSETQ. CDR3 loop: CASSPTGTNSGANVLTF. The CDR3 DNA sequence: TGCGCCAGCAGCCCAACAGGGACAAACTCTGGGGCCAACGTCCTGACTTTC. Combining the CDR3 with reference TRBV5-1 and TRBJ2-6 gives the whole variable domain KAGVTQTPRYLIKTRGQQVTLSCSPISGHRSVSWYQQTPGQGLQFLFEYFSETQRNKGNFPGRFSGRQFSNSRSEMNVSTLELGDSALYLCASSPTGTNSGANVLTFGAGSRLTVL.

The gene calls are TRBV27 and TRBJ1-3; 10 bases align to TRBD1. Germline V gene lookup returns CDR1 MNHEY and CDR2 SMNVEV (reference sequence). The CDR3 totals 16 residues. Losses at the gene ends were 0 bases for V and 2 bases for J; bases not matched to a gene: 1. CDR3 coding DNA: TGTGCCAGCAGTTTATCGGGGACAGGGGCTGGAAACACCATATATTTT. This gives the protein CASSLSGTGAGNTIYF.

The chain is built from TRBV27 and TRBJ2-1; the match to TRBD2 covers 12 bases. Unmatched junction bases numbered 14, after V lost 6 bases and J lost 8 bases. This CDR3 is 17 amino acids long. Germline V gives CDR1 MNHEY, CDR2 SMNVEV (reference sequence). The CDR3 DNA reads as TGTGCCAGCAGAACCCTTAGACTAGCGGGAGACGATGATGAGCAGTTCTTC. Amino acids: CASRTLRLAGDDDEQFF.

This rearrangement joins TRBV27 to TRBJ1-6, with D possibly matching TRBD1 (6 bases). From germline, CDR1 is MNHEY and CDR2 SMNVEV (reference sequence). The CDR3 spans 16 residues. V was trimmed by 5 bases and J by 1 base, leaving 12 bases between them. The CDR3 nucleotides read TGTGCCAGCAGTAATCGCGGACAGTCCTATAATTCACCCCTCCACTTT. Translated, it gives CASSNRGQSYNSPLHF.

CDR3 in DNA: TGTGCCAGCAGTAGAGGACAGGGAGGAACCACTGAAGCTTTCTTT. Its protein product is CASSRGQGGTTEAFF. The chain is built from TRBV6-6 and TRBJ1-1; 8 bases match TRBD1. The CDR3 is 15 residues long. Losses at the gene ends were 5 bases for V and 4 bases for J; bases not matched to a gene: 9. Germline V gene lookup returns CDR1 MNHNY and CDR2 SVGAGI (reference sequence).

V gene TRBV18 combines with J gene TRBJ1-3; 8 bases agree with TRBD1. CDR1 is KGHSH and CDR2 is LQKENI in the germline V gene. There are 17 residues in the CDR3. V was pared by 3 bases and J by 0 bases, with 7 bases of the junction left unmatched. CDR3 region: CASSPRGTGDSGNTIYF. CDR3 coding DNA: TGTGCCAGCTCACCCCGGGGGACAGGCGACTCTGGAAACACCATATATTTT.

The chain recombines TRBV2 with TRBJ2-1, with 9 positions matching TRBD2. Trimming removed 6 bases from V and 11 bases from J; junction bases left unmatched: 11. Per germline, CDR1 SNHLY and CDR2 FYNNEI. The CDR3 contains 14 residues. The DNA of the CDR3 is TGTGCCAGCAGGTCCGGGACTAGCACGATGAAGCAGTTCTTC. Translated, it gives CASRSGTSTMKQFF.

The V and J genes are TRBV7-9 and TRBJ1-1, with D unclear. V gave up 1 base and J gave up 4 bases, with 10 bases separating them. This CDR3 region has 14 residues. The V gene's germline CDR1 is SEHNR and CDR2 FQNEAQ (reference sequence). The CDR3 bases are TGTGCCAGCAGCTTAGACGCGGGAAGCACTGAAGCTTTCTTT. Encoded protein: CASSLDAGSTEAFF.

The count of this clone is one. The V and J genes are TRBV5-1 and TRBJ1-4; TRBD1 is a possible D gene (5 bases). V was clipped by 9 bases and J by 4 bases, with 13 bases between them. The CDR3 is 13 amino acids. Germline V gene data show CDR1 as SGHRS and CDR2 as YFSETQ. The CDR3 here is CATSGGLNEKLFF. Written as DNA, the CDR3 is TGCGCCACCTCCGGGGGTCTTAATGAAAAACTGTTTTTT.